A selection of T cell receptor beta chains follows, all from one sample in a study of control samples from healthy donors and cancer patients. Some clones are missing from TCRdb's copy, which holds only in-frame ones; the method was immunoSEQ multiplex PCR. The sample comprises 200,000 to 250,000 clones, roughly 94% of which are singletons, and roughly 1.6% rests with the top ten. The sequencing input was blood. These receptors originate from a man in his fifties in good health. Each CDR3 is given with its conserved first and last residue. A D gene is named only where the DNA matches it firmly. Rows give clone size only sometimes, using once, few, many, or a class for an expanded clone.

length	V	J	D	size	CDR3	DNA
10	TRBV7-2	TRBJ1-1	-	-	CASSYTMAFF	TGTGCCAGCAGCTACACCATGGCTTTCTTT
15	TRBV28	TRBJ2-7	TRBD2	-	CASSRGLAGGYEQYF	TGTGCCAGCAGTCGCGGACTAGCGGGGGGCTACGAGCAGTACTTC
14	TRBV27	TRBJ1-2	TRBD1	-	CASCGDRARVGYTF	TGTGCCAGCTGCGGGGACAGGGCCCGAGTTGGCTACACCTTC
16	TRBV10-1	TRBJ2-1	TRBD1	-	CASSGQGTGIGVEQFF	TGCGCCAGCAGTGGACAGGGGACAGGGATTGGGGTTGAGCAGTTCTTC
15	TRBV3-1/TRBV3-2	TRBJ2-4	-	-	CASSQEAGIKNIQYF	TGTGCCAGCAGCCAAGAGGCGGGAATAAAAAACATTCAGTACTTC
16	TRBV6-5	TRBJ2-7	TRBD1	once	CASSYSNSGGPYEQYF	TGTGCCAGCAGTTACTCCAATTCAGGGGGCCCCTACGAGCAGTACTTC
15	TRBV7-8	TRBJ1-1	-	-	CASSFSFLGNTEAFF	TGTGCCAGCAGCTTTTCCTTCCTGGGGAACACTGAAGCTTTCTTT
14	TRBV30	TRBJ1-6	TRBD1	-	CAWSAGQGRRTLHF	TGTGCCTGGAGTGCCGGACAGGGAAGAAGGACCCTCCACTTT
15	TRBV7-2	TRBJ1-5	-	-	CASSLNRGGDQPQHF	TGTGCCAGCAGCTTAAACCGGGGAGGAGATCAGCCCCAGCATTTT
15	TRBV9	TRBJ2-2	-	-	CASSVQGQNTGELFF	TGTGCCAGCAGCGTACAGGGGCAAAACACCGGGGAGCTGTTTTTT
15	TRBV19	TRBJ1-1	TRBD1	-	CASSIRDRGNTEAFF	TGTGCCAGTAGTATTAGGGACAGGGGGAACACTGAAGCTTTCTTT
15	TRBV6-5	TRBJ2-5	-	-	CASSYGGGPQETQYF	TGTGCCAGCAGTTACGGAGGGGGTCCCCAAGAGACCCAGTACTTC
16	TRBV28	TRBJ2-7	TRBD2	-	CASIPIHPGGTYEQYF	TGTGCCAGCATACCCATCCACCCGGGAGGAACCTACGAGCAGTACTTC
15	TRBV5-4	TRBJ2-7	-	few	CASSLSVTSRYEQYF	TGTGCCAGCAGCTTGTCGGTCACCTCGCGGTACGAGCAGTACTTC
17	TRBV5-1	TRBJ2-3	TRBD2	-	CASSPPLAGGQTDTQYF	TGTGCCAGCAGCCCGCCTCTAGCGGGGGGGCAGACAGATACGCAGTATTTT
14	TRBV5-1	TRBJ2-1	-	-	CASSPGVWGGEQFF	TGCGCCAGCAGCCCAGGGGTCTGGGGCGGTGAGCAGTTCTTC
18	TRBV3-1/TRBV3-2	TRBJ1-5	-	-	CASSLSRGYSTLDQPQHF	TGTGCCAGCAGCCTATCGAGGGGGTACAGTACATTGGATCAGCCCCAGCATTTT
12	TRBV2	TRBJ1-2	TRBD1	-	CASDREDYGYTF	TGTGCCAGCGACAGGGAAGACTATGGCTACACCTTC
12	TRBV5-8	TRBJ1-2	-	-	CASSRRGHGYTF	TGTGCCAGCAGCCGACGGGGGCACGGCTACACCTTC
15	TRBV12-5	TRBJ2-2	TRBD1	once	CASGSRDRVGGELFF	TGTGCTAGTGGTTCTCGGGACAGGGTCGGCGGGGAGCTGTTTTTT
13	TRBV3-1/TRBV3-2	TRBJ1-3	-	few	CASSQGRINTIYF	TGTGCCAGCAGCCAGGGACGGATAAACACCATATATTTT
14	TRBV5-5	TRBJ1-1	-	-	CASSLVQANTEAFF	TGTGCCAGCAGCTTGGTCCAGGCTAACACTGAAGCTTTCTTT
16	TRBV5-5	TRBJ1-4	-	-	CASSLSLQGTNEKLFF	TGTGCCAGCAGCTTGAGTTTGCAGGGCACTAATGAAAAACTGTTTTTT
15	TRBV6-6	TRBJ2-1	TRBD2	-	CASSQGLAGSNEQFF	TGTGCCAGCAGTCAAGGACTAGCGGGGAGCAATGAGCAGTTCTTC
16	TRBV5-1	TRBJ2-1	TRBD2	once	CASSLGVQRGYNEQFF	TGCGCCAGCAGCTTGGGGGTGCAGCGGGGCTACAATGAGCAGTTCTTC
16	TRBV4-1	TRBJ1-2	TRBD1	-	CASSQEVGQRNYGYTF	TGCGCCAGCAGCCAAGAGGTGGGACAGCGAAACTATGGCTACACCTTC
14	TRBV19	TRBJ1-2	-	-	CASRNQGRNYGYTF	TGTGCCAGTAGGAATCAGGGGCGCAACTATGGCTACACCTTC
15	TRBV5-1	TRBJ2-5	-	-	CASSRDQGRGETQYF	TGCGCCAGCAGCCGAGATCAGGGGAGGGGAGAGACCCAGTACTTC
15	TRBV19	TRBJ1-4	TRBD1	-	CASSMEGAPNEKLFF	TGTGCCAGTAGTATGGAGGGGGCTCCTAATGAAAAACTGTTTTTT
15	TRBV4-2	TRBJ1-1	-	-	CASSQSYGGDTEAFF	TGTGCCAGCAGCCAGAGTTACGGGGGCGACACTGAAGCTTTCTTT
15	TRBV11-2	TRBJ1-6	TRBD1	-	CASTRGQGYNSPLHF	TGTGCCAGCACCAGAGGACAGGGTTATAATTCACCCCTCCACTTT
15	TRBV11-3	TRBJ2-1	-	-	CASSLGQGTYNEQFF	TGTGCCAGCAGCTTAGGCCAGGGGACCTACAATGAGCAGTTCTTC
13	TRBV28	TRBJ2-1	-	-	CASTRTAYNEQFF	TGTGCCAGCACTCGGACGGCATACAATGAGCAGTTCTTC
14	TRBV28	TRBJ1-2	-	-	CASSFYGTNYGYTF	TGTGCCAGCAGTTTTTATGGTACTAACTATGGCTACACCTTC
16	TRBV24-1	TRBJ2-3	TRBD2	-	CATSEASGRSTDTQYF	TGTGCCACCAGTGAGGCTAGCGGGAGAAGCACAGATACGCAGTATTTT
15	TRBV6-5	TRBJ1-6	-	-	CASSRSRQGNSPLHF	TGTGCCAGCAGTCGCTCCCGTCAGGGGAATTCACCCCTCCACTTT
12	TRBV12-3/TRBV12-4	TRBJ1-2	-	-	CASSPGLYGYTF	TGTGCCAGCAGTCCAGGGCTCTATGGCTACACCTTC
16	TRBV27	TRBJ2-1	TRBD2	-	CASSSFRPSGSNEQFF	TGTGCCAGCAGTTCCTTCCGGCCTAGCGGGAGTAATGAGCAGTTCTTC
15	TRBV6-6	TRBJ1-3	-	-	CASSSSGVSGNTIYF	TGTGCCAGCAGTTCATCAGGCGTCTCTGGAAACACCATATATTTT
14	TRBV6-5	TRBJ1-1	TRBD1	-	CASSRQGTLAEAFF	TGTGCCAGCAGCAGACAGGGCACCCTGGCTGAAGCTTTCTTT
13	TRBV11-2	TRBJ1-3	-	-	CASSFKQGDTIYF	TGTGCCAGCAGCTTTAAACAGGGCGACACCATATATTTT
15	TRBV2	TRBJ2-3	TRBD2	-	CASRGSSGGASAQYF	TGTGCCAGCAGGGGCTCTAGCGGGGGGGCCAGTGCGCAGTATTTT
15	TRBV6-5	TRBJ1-5	TRBD1	-	CASTETGSSNQPQHF	TGTGCCAGCACCGAGACAGGGAGTAGCAATCAGCCCCAGCATTTT
15	TRBV10-3	TRBJ1-2	-	-	CAISESLGGADGYTF	TGTGCCATCAGTGAGTCCCTAGGGGGGGCAGATGGCTACACCTTC
14	TRBV2	TRBJ1-4	-	-	CASSEVQPNEKLFF	TGTGCCAGCAGTGAAGTCCAGCCTAATGAAAAGCTGTTTTTT
13	TRBV12-3/TRBV12-4	TRBJ2-7	-	-	CASSRTLTYEQYF	TGTGCCAGCAGTCGGACTCTGACCTACGAGCAGTACTTC
11	TRBV20-1	TRBJ1-1	-	-	CSATINTEAFF	TGCAGTGCTACCATAAACACTGAAGCTTTCTTT
16	TRBV28	TRBJ2-7	TRBD1	once	CASRYPGTGSSYEQYF	TGTGCCAGCAGATACCCCGGGACAGGGAGCTCCTACGAGCAGTACTTC
12	TRBV12-3/TRBV12-4	TRBJ2-5	-	-	CASSLTGETQYF	TGTGCCAGCAGTCTTACAGGGGAGACCCAGTACTTC
17	TRBV27	TRBJ2-7	-	-	CASSLAAARYLTYEQYF	TGTGCCAGCAGTTTAGCCGCGGCTAGATATTTAACCTACGAGCAGTACTTC